This T cell receptor beta chain was recovered during a study of blood T cells in healthy people across ages. Next came a second PCR, run for about 6 to 12 cycles, which used a sample-barcoded 5' primer along with a J-beta primer mix. Each cDNA was tagged by a template-switch adaptor containing 12 random nucleotides. MiXCR, applied by TCRdb to the 5' RACE reads, yields one record per CDR3 protein. The sample contains about a million distinct CDR3 sequences, just over 50% of which appear only once. On this clonotype: A read error may be the cause here, since a much bigger clone is one base away.

Total RNA, at least 6 micrograms per sample, came from PBMCs. The V segment lost 5 bases and the J segment 10 bases; nucleotides outside the gene matches: 6. Germline V lookup: CDR1 SGHTA, CDR2 FQGNSA. This CDR3 region has 13 residues. The material sequenced was blood. This sequence joins TRBV7-2 and TRBJ1-4; 8 nucleotides align to TRBD1. The TCR was taken from a woman aged 60-75 years in good health. The CDR3, as DNA: TGTGCCAGCAGCGGAAGACAGGGGAGAAAACTGTTTTTT. Protein product: CASSGRQGRKLFF.